This T cell receptor beta chain was profiled in a study of T cell responses to AZD1222 COVID-19 vaccine. This CDR3 contains 16 residues. The V gene's germline CDR1 is SGHRS and CDR2 YFSETQ. The ends lost 7 bases at V and 4 bases at J; junction bases unmatched: 8. Using immunoSEQ multiplex PCR, the repertoire was profiled, and TCRdb retains in-frame clones only, with some absent. The sample has approximately 64,000 clones, over 80% seen once. Source: peripheral blood, taken on day 0 of AZD1222 vaccination. This chain joins TRBV5-1 and TRBJ2-2, with 12 bases matching TRBD1. The receptor comes from an adult in good health. This CDR3 reads CASHKGTGGFTGELFF. In DNA, the CDR3 is TGCGCCAGCCACAAGGGGACAGGGGGCTTCACCGGGGAGCTGTTTTTT. The complete variable domain, with remaining parts taken from reference TRBV5-1 and TRBJ2-2, reads KAGVTQTPRYLIKTRGQQVTLSCSPISGHRSVSWYQQTPGQGLQFLFEYFSETQRNKGNFPGRFSGRQFSNSRSEMNVSTLELGDSALYLCASHKGTGGFTGELFFGEGSRLTVL.